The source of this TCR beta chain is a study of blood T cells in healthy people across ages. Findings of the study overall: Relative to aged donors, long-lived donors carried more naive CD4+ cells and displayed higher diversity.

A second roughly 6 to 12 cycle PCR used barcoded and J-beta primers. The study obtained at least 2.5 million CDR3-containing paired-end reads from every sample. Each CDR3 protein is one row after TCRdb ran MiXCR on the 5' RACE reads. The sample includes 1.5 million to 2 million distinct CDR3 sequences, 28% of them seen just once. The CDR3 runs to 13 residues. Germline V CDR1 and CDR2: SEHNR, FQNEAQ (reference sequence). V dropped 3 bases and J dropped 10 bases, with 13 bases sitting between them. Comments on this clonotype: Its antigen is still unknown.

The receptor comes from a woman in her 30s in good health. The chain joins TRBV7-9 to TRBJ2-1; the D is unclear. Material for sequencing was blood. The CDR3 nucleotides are TGTGCCAGCAGCTTTGTAGGTTTCGAGGAGCAGTTCTTC. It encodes CASSFVGFEEQFF.